Given below is one TCR beta chain in context. This clone's antigen is unknown. No clone much larger than this one lies a single base away; base qualities are absent. From its cysteine to its phenylalanine, the CDR3 spans 14 amino acids. This entry keeps only the CDR3 DNA: 42 bases, framed from base 1. V is pared back by 2 bases and J by 8 bases, with 14 bases lying between the germline termini. CDR1 SGHRS and CDR2 YFSETQ are derived from the germline V gene. These data come from a study of cytomegalovirus exposure and HLA in healthy donors (dated by TCRdb to about 2017). A note on the overall study: In an earlier analysis of some 550 of the donors, approximately 300 Gb of sequence data and 90 million to 120 million unique TCR beta sequences from 150 million to 200 million T cells were reported. Donor age, sex, ethnicity and CMV serostatus were compiled together with the repertoire data. A later genetic analysis took genome-wide SNP genotypes for about 55% of the roughly 670 donors and used that subset as a discovery cohort. Five DR-DQ haplotypes were treated as single units for association and clustering because of strong linkage in the cohort. The number of typed donors differed by locus: about 620-640 for A, B, C, DRB1 and DQB1; 500 to 550 for DQA1; 606 for DPA1; and approximately 450 for DPB1. An early release that covered 640 HLA-typed donors contained around 300 gigabases of sequencing data and around 85 million unique TCR sequences. Of the roughly 400 genotyped donors, approximately 80% were placed in the genetic ancestry cluster associated with self-reported Caucasian donors. Class I and class II HLA loci were covered by the typing at four-digit resolution. Every discovery cohort repertoire had been produced on one sequencing platform. High-throughput TCR immunosequencing, statistical association of individual TCRs with disease status, and machine learning were combined to predict cytomegalovirus infection status. The study was designed to test whether signatures of past pathogen exposure could be identified by cataloging public T cell receptors. To decide whether each TCR beta V gene segment behaved as functional or pseudogenic, an earlier analysis of some 600 of the donors relied on high-throughput TCR beta sequencing. Rather than using new phenotypic data, the later analysis identified candidate immune exposures from TCR beta sequences and from how often those sequences occurred across donors. The study used immunosequencing to profile the T cell repertoires of around 600 subjects and linked those repertoires to cytomegalovirus serostatus. To study patterns of TCR occurrence, a later analysis re-analyzed previously published TCR beta repertoires from 666 donors and added high-resolution HLA genotyping. Among about 360 genotyped donors of the cohort, an average of roughly 240,000 unique TCR beta nucleotide sequences were sequenced per donor, roughly 20% of them non-productive. Along with the approximately 670-subject first cohort, a separate validation cohort of around 110 different subjects was used. Study-wide conclusions, independent of this receptor: The authors suggested that the approach could potentially be generalized to other disease states and immunological phenotypes. Seventeen rarely observed V segments, including chromosome 9 orphons, were excluded from the earlier analysis of 550 to 700 of the donors because counts were too low. A later genetic analysis reported fewer N-insertions in productive TCRs among donors in an Asian-associated ancestry cluster than the roughly 620-donor mean. V-gene and J-gene trimming of TCR beta chains was associated with a missense DCLRE1C variant in a later genetic analysis, and the association was replicated in an independent cohort. The 87-base-pair reads could not distinguish some IMGT-functional V segments, including TRBV6-2 and TRBV6-3, so those segments were excluded. In this cohort, only TCR beta chains were sequenced, and detectable features were limited by the absence of alpha or paired-chain data. A later analysis associated 16,951 TCR beta sequences with specific HLA alleles at a false discovery rate of 0.05. According to a later analysis, TCR association rates differed among HLA loci, with DRB1 alleles showing the most associated TCRs and HLA-C alleles showing the fewest. Because HLA typing was missing for some donors at each locus, association tests included only the typed subset. In a later analysis, most CMV-associated TCR beta chains were found to appear HLA-restricted, with HLA associations seemingly driven largely by CMV exposure. Assigning TCR associations to individual alleles was difficult when HLA alleles, especially DR and DQ, strongly co-occurred. A later analysis found that HLA-associated TCR beta chains were more clonally expanded and had lower generation probabilities than equally common non-associated chains. A further reported finding was that TCR beta sequences accurately predicted the HLA-A and HLA-B alleles for most subjects in the first cohort. For the cohort, immune exposure information was limited to CMV serostatus. In an earlier analysis of over 550 of the donors, most TCR beta V segments were observed in productive rearrangements about 90% or about 30% of the time, broadly matching IMGT annotations. A later analysis reported that several top co-occurrence clusters appeared linked to parvovirus B19, influenza, CMV and Epstein-Barr virus. In vitro tests confirmed that a few of the cytomegalovirus-associated TCR beta chains recognize cytomegalovirus antigens. Linkage disequilibrium might explain the correlated functional status among segregating V segments, but an unknown experimental factor could not be ruled out. Across donors, most TCR sequences were observed very rarely, whereas some public TCRs were present in many individuals. A cluster of highly shared sequence variants was judged likely to be a technical artifact of the sequencing pipeline. The classifier was reported to diagnose cytomegalovirus status with high specificity and sensitivity in both the original cohort and the validation cohort. The presence/absence analyses assumed that sequencing depth was roughly uniform across donors, and that assumption may not be true. A total of around 150 TCR beta chains were listed by the study as associated with cytomegalovirus.

Receptor libraries were prepared by the immunoSEQ multiplex PCR assay. For the multiplex PCR, a mixture combining 60 forward primers for TCR Vbeta segments and 13 reverse primers for TCR Jbeta segments was used. Amplification of the CDR3 region of rearranged TCR beta genes was performed with a multiplex PCR assay on genomic DNA. The Illumina HiSeq System was used to sequence the amplified TCR beta libraries as 87-base-pair reads. For the original study's pipeline: In a later analysis, some 80 million unique TCR beta chains were counted across the roughly 610 repertoires, and approximately 11 million of these chains were shared by at least two donors. A nearest-neighbor algorithm error-corrected the raw reads and collapsed the reads into unique sequences, merging closely related sequences to remove PCR and sequencing errors. V, D and J gene segments were assigned by aligning CDR3 sequences to IMGT reference sequences. For a sequence to be retained, a match of at least six nucleotides to both a V gene segment and a J gene segment was required. A rearrangement was called productive if the CDR3 had no stop codons and remained in frame with V and J, and every other rearrangement was called non-productive. Following IMGT convention, CDR3 was defined as the stretch from the second conserved V-encoded cysteine to the conserved J-encoded phenylalanine. The earlier analysis of 500 to 600 of the donors excluded sequences that lacked an unambiguous match to a single V gene segment. An earlier analysis of several hundred of the donors called V segments functional above 56.7% productive rearrangements and segregating when the between-donor standard deviation exceeded 5%. A statistical classification framework was built for diagnosing cytomegalovirus status from the catalog of TCR beta chain sequences. V and J gene assignment, in a later analysis, came from comparing TCR nucleotide sequences with IMGT/GENE-DB human TR gene sequences. In a later analysis, CDR3 sequences and most-parsimonious VDJ recombination scenarios were assigned using the TCRdist pipeline. In a later analysis, every TCR beta chain was defined by the combination of its CDR3 amino acid sequence and its V-gene family, and reads without a unique V-gene family were dropped. In a later analysis, 450 to 600 highly shared, low-generation-probability nucleotide sequences were removed to address suspected cross-contamination and a sequencing artifact. In a later analysis, a clonal expansion index for each public chain was calculated from normalized within-repertoire ranks of inferred template counts. In a later analysis, generation probabilities were computed with a VDJ recombination model fitted to out-of-frame rearrangements, and the resulting probabilities were checked against IGoR. In a later analysis, TCR-TCR, TCR-HLA and TCR-CMV co-occurrence was scored with hypergeometric tests, and a repertoire-size bias correction was applied to TCR pairs. False discovery rates were estimated in a later analysis by permuting HLA or CMV assignments 20 times. A later analysis grouped co-occurring TCRs with DBSCAN, adding TCRdist sequence similarity when clustering within HLA-allele-positive subsets. Co-occurrence clustering excluded repertoires with fewer than 30,000 or more than 120,000 public chains, plus five with anomalous nucleotide sharing. TCRdb's version of the immuneACCESS table is confined to in-frame rearrangements and falls short of the full clone set. An unresolved V gene accounts for under half of the shortfall where checked; the remainder is of unknown origin. That table supplies the V and J calls and clone size; D and trimming were determined from the DNA. This sample comprises some 200,000 clones, 65% to 85% of them detected only once. The biggest ten clones account for around 0.1% of the sample.

In total, 630 or so healthy bone marrow donors made up the cohort. All cohort members were sampled while nominally healthy, although unrecorded immune exposures were likely present. The donor was CMV seronegative and belonged to the group of several hundred seronegative cohort members. A peripheral blood sample was collected from each donor, and TCR beta sequencing was performed on peripheral blood mononuclear cells. Genomic DNA was extracted from the blood cell samples with the Qiagen DNeasy Blood Extraction Kit. The origin of this receptor is a boy aged 2-15 years in good health and CMV-seronegative. The sample comprised PBMCs. The sequence is built from TRBV5-1 and TRBJ2-1; the D gene is not confidently resolved. CDR3 loop: CASSLGSYGYEQFF. The base sequence is TGCGCCAGCAGCTTAGGTAGCTACGGGTATGAGCAGTTCTTC.